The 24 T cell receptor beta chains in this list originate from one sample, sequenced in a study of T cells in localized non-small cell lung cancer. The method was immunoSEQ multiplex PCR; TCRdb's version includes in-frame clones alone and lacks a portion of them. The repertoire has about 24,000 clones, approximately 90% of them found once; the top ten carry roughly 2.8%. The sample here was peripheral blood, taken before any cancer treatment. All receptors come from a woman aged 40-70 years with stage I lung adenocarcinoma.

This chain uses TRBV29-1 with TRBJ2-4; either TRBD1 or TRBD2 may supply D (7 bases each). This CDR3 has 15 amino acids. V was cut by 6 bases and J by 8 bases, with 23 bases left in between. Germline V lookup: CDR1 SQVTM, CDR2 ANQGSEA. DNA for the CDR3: TGCAGCGTCTACTACAGGGGACGGGGAGGGGACATTCAGTACTTC. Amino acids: CSVYYRGRGGDIQYF. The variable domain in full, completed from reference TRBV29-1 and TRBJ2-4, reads SAVISQKPSRDICQRGTSLTIQCQVDSQVTMMFWYRQQPGQSLTLIATANQGSEATYESGFVIDKFPISRPNLTFSTLTVSNMSPEDSSIYLCSVYYRGRGGDIQYFGAGTRLSVL.

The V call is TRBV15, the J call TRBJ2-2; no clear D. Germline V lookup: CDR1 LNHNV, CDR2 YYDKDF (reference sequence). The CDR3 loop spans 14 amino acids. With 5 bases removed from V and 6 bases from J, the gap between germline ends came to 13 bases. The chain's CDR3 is CATSVGRQPGELFF. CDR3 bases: TGTGCCACCAGCGTTGGTAGGCAACCCGGGGAGCTGTTTTTT.

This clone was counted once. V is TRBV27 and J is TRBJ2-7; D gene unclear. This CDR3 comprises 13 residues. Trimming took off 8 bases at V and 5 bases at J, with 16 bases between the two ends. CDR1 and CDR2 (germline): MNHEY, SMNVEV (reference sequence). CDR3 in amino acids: CASRLQQTDEQYF. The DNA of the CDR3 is TGTGCCAGCCGCCTTCAACAGACGGACGAGCAGTACTTC.

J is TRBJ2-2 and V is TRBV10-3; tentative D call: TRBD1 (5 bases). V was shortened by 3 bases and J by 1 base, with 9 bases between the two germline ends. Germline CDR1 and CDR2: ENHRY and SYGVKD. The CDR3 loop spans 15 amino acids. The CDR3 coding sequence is TGTGCCATCAGTGACCGTACAGGGAACACCGGGGAGCTGTTTTTT. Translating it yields CAISDRTGNTGELFF.

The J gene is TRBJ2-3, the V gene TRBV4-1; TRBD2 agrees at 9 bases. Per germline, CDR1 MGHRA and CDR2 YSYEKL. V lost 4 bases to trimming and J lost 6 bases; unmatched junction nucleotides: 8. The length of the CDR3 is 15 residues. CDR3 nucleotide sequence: TGCGCCAGCAGCCGATTAGCGGGAGTGGGTGATACGCAGTATTTT. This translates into CASSRLAGVGDTQYF.

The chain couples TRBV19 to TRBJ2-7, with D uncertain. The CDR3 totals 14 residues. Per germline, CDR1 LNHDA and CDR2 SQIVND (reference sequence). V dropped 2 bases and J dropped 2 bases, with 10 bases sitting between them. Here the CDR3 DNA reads TGTGCCAGTAGTATAAGCAGTATCCCCTACGAGCAGTACTTC. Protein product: CASSISSIPYEQYF.

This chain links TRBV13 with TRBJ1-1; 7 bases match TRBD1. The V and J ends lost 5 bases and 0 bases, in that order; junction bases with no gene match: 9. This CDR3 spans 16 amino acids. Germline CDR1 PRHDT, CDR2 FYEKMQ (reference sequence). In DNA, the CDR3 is TGTGCCAGCAGCAATCAGGGGGAGGGTATGAACACTGAAGCTTTCTTT. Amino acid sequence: CASSNQGEGMNTEAFF.

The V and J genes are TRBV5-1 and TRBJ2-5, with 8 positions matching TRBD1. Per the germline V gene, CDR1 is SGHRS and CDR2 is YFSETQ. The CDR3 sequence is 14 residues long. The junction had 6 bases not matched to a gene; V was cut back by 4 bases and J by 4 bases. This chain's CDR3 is CASSADRGGETQYF. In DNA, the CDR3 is TGCGCCAGCAGCGCCGACAGGGGAGGAGAGACCCAGTACTTC.

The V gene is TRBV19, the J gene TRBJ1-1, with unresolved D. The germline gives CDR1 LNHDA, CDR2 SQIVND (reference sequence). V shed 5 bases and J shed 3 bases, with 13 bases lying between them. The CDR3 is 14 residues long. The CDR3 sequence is CASSSRSGDTEAFF. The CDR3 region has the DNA TGTGCCAGTAGTTCGCGGAGTGGGGACACTGAAGCTTTCTTT.

The DNA for the CDR3 is TGTGCCAGCAGGCTAGCGGGGGACAGCTCCTACAATGAGCAGTTCTTC. This sequence encodes CASRLAGDSSYNEQFF. This rearrangement joins TRBV6-6 to TRBJ2-1; 10 nucleotides align to TRBD2. Germline V gene lookup returns CDR1 MNHNY and CDR2 SVGAGI (reference sequence). Trimming removed 6 bases from V and 0 bases from J; junction bases left unmatched: 5. The CDR3 has 16 amino acids.

In DNA, the CDR3 is TGTGCCAGCAGCTTAGAGGACAGGGTCCACGAGCAGTACTTC. Protein: CASSLEDRVHEQYF. This sequence joins TRBV7-6 and TRBJ2-7, with 8 nucleotides matching TRBD1. The germline gives CDR1 SGHVS, CDR2 FNYEAQ. The V segment lost 1 base and the J segment 5 bases; nucleotides outside the gene matches: 4. This CDR3 spans 14 amino acids.

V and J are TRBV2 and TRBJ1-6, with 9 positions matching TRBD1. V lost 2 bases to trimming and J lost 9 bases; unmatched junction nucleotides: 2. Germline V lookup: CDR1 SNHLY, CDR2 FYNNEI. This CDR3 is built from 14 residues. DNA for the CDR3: TGTGCCAGCAGTGAAACAGGGGGCGCTTCACCCCTCCACTTT. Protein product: CASSETGGASPLHF.

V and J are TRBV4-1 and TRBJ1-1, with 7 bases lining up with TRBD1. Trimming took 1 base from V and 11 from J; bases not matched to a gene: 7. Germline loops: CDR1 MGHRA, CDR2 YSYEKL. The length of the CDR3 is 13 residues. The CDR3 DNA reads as TGCGCCAGCAGCCAAGCCCTCGACAGGGTTGCTTTCTTT. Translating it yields CASSQALDRVAFF.

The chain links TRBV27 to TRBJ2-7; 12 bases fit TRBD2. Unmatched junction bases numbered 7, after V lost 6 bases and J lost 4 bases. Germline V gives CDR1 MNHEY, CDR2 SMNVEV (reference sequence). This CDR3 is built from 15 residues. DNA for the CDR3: TGTGCCAGCAGAAATACCGGGACTAGCGGGTACGAGCAGTACTTC. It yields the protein CASRNTGTSGYEQYF.

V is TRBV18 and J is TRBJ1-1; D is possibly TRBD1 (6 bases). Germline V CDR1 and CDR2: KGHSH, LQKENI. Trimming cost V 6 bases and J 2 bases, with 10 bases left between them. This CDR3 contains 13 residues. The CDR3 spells CASSEGENTEAFF. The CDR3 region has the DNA TGTGCCAGCTCCGAGGGGGAAAACACTGAAGCTTTCTTT.

The CDR3 region has the DNA TGTGCCAGCAGCGTACTGGGGAAAAACACCGGGGAGCTGTTTTTT. Residues: CASSVLGKNTGELFF. This sequence joins TRBV5-4 and TRBJ2-2; D unresolved. The V gene lost 4 bases and the J gene lost 2 bases, with 12 bases spanning the gap. The CDR3 has 15 residues. In germline, CDR1 is SGHNT, CDR2 YYREEE (reference sequence).

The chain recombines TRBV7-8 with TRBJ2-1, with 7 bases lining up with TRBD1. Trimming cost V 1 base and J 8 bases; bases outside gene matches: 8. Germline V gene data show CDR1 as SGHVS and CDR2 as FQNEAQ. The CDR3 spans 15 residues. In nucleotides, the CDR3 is TGTGCCAGCAGCTTAGGACAGGGAGCCGGCCATGAGCAGTTCTTC. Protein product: CASSLGQGAGHEQFF.

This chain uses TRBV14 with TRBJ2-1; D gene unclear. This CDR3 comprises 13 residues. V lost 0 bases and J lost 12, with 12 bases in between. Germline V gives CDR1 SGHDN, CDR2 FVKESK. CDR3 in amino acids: CASSQDGSGRQFF. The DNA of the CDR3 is TGTGCCAGCAGCCAAGATGGGTCCGGGCGGCAGTTCTTC. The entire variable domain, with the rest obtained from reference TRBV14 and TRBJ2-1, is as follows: EAGVTQFPSHSVIEKGQTVTLRCDPISGHDNLYWYRRVMGKEIKFLLHFVKESKQDESGMPNNRFLAERTGGTYSTLKVQPAELEDSGVYFCASSQDGSGRQFFGPGTRLTVL.

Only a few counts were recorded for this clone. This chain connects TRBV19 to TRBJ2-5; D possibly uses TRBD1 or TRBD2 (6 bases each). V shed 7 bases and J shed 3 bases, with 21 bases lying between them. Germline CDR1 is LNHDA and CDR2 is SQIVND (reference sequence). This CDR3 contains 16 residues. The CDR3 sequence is CASKGDWAENKETQYF. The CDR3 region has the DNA TGTGCCAGTAAGGGGGACTGGGCGGAGAATAAAGAGACCCAGTACTTC. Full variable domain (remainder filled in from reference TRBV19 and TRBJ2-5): DGGITQSPKYLFRKEGQNVTLSCEQNLNHDAMYWYRQDPGQGLRLIYYSQIVNDFQKGDIAEGYSVSREKKESFPLTVTSAQKNPTAFYLCASKGDWAENKETQYFGPGTRLLVL.

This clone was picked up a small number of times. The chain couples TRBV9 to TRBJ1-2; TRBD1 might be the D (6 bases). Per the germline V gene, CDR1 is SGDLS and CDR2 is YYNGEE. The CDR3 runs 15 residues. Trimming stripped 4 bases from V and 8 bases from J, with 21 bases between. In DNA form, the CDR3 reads TGTGCCAGCAGCCCTATAGAATGGACAGTCGGGGGCTACACCTTC. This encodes CASSPIEWTVGGYTF. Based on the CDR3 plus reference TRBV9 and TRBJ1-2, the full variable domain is DSGVTQTPKHLITATGQRVTLRCSPRSGDLSVYWYQQSLDQGLQFLIQYYNGEERAKGNILERFSAQQFPDLHSELNLSSLELGDSALYFCASSPIEWTVGGYTFGSGTRLTVV.

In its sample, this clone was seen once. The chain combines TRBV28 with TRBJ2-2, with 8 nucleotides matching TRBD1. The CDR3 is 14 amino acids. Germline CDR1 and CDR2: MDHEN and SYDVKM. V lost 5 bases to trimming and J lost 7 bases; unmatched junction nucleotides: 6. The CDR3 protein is CASSQGTGLGELFF. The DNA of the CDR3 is TGTGCCAGCAGTCAAGGGACAGGTCTCGGGGAGCTGTTTTTT.

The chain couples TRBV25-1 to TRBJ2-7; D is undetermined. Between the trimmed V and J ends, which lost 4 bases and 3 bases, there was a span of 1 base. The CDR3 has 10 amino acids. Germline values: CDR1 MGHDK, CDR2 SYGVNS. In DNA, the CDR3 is TGTGCCAGCAGTGTCTACGAGCAGTACTTC. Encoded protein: CASSVYEQYF.

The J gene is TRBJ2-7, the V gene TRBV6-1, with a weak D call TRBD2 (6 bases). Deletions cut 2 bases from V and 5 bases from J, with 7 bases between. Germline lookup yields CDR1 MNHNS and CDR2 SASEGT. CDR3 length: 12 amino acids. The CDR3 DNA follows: TGTGCCAGCAGTGAAAGGAGGGACGAGCAGTACTTC. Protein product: CASSERRDEQYF.

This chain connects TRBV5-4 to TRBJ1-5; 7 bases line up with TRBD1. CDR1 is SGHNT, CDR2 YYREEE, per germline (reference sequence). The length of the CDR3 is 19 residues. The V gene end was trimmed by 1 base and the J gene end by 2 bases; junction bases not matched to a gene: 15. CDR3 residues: CASSLNGDRSNGGNQPQHF. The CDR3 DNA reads TGTGCCAGCAGCTTGAATGGGGACAGAAGTAACGGTGGCAATCAGCCCCAGCATTTT.